This TCR beta chain is drawn from a study of T cell changes during pregnancy in multiple sclerosis. The germline gives CDR1 SGDLS, CDR2 YYNGEE. Germline trimming cut 0 bases from V and 3 bases from J; bases unmatched to any gene: 4. The CDR3 runs 16 residues. Profiling relied on immunoSEQ multiplex PCR, and the TCRdb table lists in-frame clones only, not all of them. The sample carries 30,000 to 35,000 clones, under 95% recorded once. The sample consisted of CD4+ T cells from peripheral blood mononuclear cells, taken in the second trimester of pregnancy. The sequence was obtained from a female donor in good health, enrolled as a control in a pregnancy study. The chain has TRBV9 and TRBJ2-3; 10 positions match TRBD2. The CDR3 DNA sequence: TGTGCCAGCAGCGTAGAAGCGGGAGGGCCGACAGATACGCAGTATTTT. Translated, it gives CASSVEAGGPTDTQYF.